The present entry profiles one TCR beta chain with its context. Its specificity is unknown. This entry comes from a study of cytomegalovirus exposure and HLA in healthy donors. Overall study findings and caveats: Relative to equally common others, HLA-associated TCR beta chains showed greater clonal expansion in a later analysis. Reported results showed that the classifier diagnosed cytomegalovirus status with high specificity and sensitivity.

The CDR3 sequence is 17 residues long. Germline values: CDR1 SQVTM, CDR2 ANQGSEA. Vbeta (60) and Jbeta (13) primers were used in the PCR. Measured with immunoSEQ multiplex PCR; TCRdb has only the in-frame clones, and not every one. Of around 93,000 clones listed, nearly 80% are singletons. This chain joins TRBV29-1 and TRBJ2-5, with 8 nucleotides matching TRBD2. Gene TRBJ2-7 matches the end of the DNA better, so the J call may be wrong. Sequencing was performed on PBMCs. This clonotype was sampled from a woman in her 40s in good health and CMV-seronegative. The chain's CDR3 is CSVARIVSGIGAYEQYF. For the CDR3, the DNA is TGCAGCGTTGCCCGGATCGTTAGCGGGATAGGGGCCTACGAGCAGTACTTC.